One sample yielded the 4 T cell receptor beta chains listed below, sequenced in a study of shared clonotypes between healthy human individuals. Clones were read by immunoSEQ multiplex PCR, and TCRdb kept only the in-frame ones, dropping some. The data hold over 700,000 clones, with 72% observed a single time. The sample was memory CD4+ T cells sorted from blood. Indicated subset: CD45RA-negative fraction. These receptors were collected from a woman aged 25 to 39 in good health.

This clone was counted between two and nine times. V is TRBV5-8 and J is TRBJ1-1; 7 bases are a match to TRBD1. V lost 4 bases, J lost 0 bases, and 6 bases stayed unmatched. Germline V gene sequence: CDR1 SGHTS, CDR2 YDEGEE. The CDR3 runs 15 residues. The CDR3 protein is CASSHGGQLNTEAFF. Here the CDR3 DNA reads TGTGCCAGCAGCCATGGGGGACAGCTGAACACTGAAGCTTTCTTT. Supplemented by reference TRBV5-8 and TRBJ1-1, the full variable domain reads EAGVTQSPTHLIKTRGQQATLRCSPISGHTSVYWYQQALGLGLQFLLWYDEGEERNRGNFPPRFSGRQFPNYSSELNVNALELEDSALYLCASSHGGQLNTEAFFGQGTRLTVV.

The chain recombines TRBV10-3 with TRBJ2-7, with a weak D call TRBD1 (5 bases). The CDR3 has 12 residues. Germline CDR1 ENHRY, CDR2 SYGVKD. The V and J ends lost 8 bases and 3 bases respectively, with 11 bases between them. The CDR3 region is CAIGSRVYEQYF. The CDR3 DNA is TGTGCCATCGGATCCAGGGTCTACGAGCAGTACTTC.

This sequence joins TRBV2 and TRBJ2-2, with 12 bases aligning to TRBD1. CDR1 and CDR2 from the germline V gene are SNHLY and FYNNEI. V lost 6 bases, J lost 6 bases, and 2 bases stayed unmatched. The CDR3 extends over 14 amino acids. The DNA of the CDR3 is TGTGCCAGCAGGGGACAGGGGGCGGCCGGGGAGCTGTTTTTT. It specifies CASRGQGAAGELFF.

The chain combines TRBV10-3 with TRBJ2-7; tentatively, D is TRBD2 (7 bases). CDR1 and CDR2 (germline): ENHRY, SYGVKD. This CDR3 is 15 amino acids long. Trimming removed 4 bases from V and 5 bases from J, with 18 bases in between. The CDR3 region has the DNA TGTGCCATCAGTGGAGGGGGGGTACGGCCGGACGAGCAGTACTTC. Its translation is CAISGGGVRPDEQYF.